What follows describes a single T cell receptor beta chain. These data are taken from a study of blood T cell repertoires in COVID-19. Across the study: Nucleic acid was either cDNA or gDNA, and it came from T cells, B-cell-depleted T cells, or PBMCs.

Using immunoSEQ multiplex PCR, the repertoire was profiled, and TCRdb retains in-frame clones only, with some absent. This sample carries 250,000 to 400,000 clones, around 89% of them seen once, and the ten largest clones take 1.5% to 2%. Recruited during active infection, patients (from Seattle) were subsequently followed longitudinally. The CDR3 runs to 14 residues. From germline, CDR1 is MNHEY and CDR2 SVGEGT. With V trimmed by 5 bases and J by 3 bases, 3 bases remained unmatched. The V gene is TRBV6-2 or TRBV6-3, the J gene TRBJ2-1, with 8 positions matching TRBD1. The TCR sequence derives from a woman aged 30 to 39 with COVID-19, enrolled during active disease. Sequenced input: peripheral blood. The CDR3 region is CASSETGVYNEQFF. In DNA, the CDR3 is TGTGCCAGCAGTGAGACAGGGGTCTACAATGAGCAGTTCTTC.